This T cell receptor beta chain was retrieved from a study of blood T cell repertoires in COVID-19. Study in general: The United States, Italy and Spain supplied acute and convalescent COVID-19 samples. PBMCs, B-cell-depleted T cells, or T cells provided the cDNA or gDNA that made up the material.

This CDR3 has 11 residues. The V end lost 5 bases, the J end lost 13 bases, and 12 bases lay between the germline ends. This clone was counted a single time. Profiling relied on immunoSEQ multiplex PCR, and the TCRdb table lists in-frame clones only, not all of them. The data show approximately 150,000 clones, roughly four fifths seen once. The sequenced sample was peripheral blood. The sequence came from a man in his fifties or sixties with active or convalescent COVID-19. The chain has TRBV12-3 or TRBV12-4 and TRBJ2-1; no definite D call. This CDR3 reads CASSPSQNQFF. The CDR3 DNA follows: TGTGCCAGCAGTCCGTCTCAGAACCAGTTCTTC.